This T cell receptor (beta chain) was identified during a study of T cell responses to AZD1222 COVID-19 vaccine. Findings and limits, study-wide: Baseline antibody screening turned up just six or seven seropositive AZD1222 recipients. Vaccine-associated CD4 TCRs ranged over spike, dominating at 160-218 and 743-854. In a largely white British group with more females than males, clonal diversity was possibly underestimated.

Comments on this clone: Its antigen is not known.

TCRdb's table, derived via immunoSEQ multiplex PCR, lists solely in-frame clones and lacks some. The sample lists some 190,000 clones, 88% seen once, with approximately 8% in the top ten. Germline assignment: CDR1 LNHNV and CDR2 YYDKDF (reference sequence). The CDR3 runs to 13 residues. The V and J ends lost 5 bases and 7 bases respectively, with 12 bases between them. This TCR came from an adult in good health. Sequencing used peripheral blood, obtained on day 0 of AZD1222 vaccination. The V and J genes are TRBV15 and TRBJ1-5; D is uncertain. CDR3 in DNA: TGTGCCACCAGCCAAGGCGGTAGGCAGCCCCAGCATTTT. This sequence encodes CATSQGGRQPQHF.